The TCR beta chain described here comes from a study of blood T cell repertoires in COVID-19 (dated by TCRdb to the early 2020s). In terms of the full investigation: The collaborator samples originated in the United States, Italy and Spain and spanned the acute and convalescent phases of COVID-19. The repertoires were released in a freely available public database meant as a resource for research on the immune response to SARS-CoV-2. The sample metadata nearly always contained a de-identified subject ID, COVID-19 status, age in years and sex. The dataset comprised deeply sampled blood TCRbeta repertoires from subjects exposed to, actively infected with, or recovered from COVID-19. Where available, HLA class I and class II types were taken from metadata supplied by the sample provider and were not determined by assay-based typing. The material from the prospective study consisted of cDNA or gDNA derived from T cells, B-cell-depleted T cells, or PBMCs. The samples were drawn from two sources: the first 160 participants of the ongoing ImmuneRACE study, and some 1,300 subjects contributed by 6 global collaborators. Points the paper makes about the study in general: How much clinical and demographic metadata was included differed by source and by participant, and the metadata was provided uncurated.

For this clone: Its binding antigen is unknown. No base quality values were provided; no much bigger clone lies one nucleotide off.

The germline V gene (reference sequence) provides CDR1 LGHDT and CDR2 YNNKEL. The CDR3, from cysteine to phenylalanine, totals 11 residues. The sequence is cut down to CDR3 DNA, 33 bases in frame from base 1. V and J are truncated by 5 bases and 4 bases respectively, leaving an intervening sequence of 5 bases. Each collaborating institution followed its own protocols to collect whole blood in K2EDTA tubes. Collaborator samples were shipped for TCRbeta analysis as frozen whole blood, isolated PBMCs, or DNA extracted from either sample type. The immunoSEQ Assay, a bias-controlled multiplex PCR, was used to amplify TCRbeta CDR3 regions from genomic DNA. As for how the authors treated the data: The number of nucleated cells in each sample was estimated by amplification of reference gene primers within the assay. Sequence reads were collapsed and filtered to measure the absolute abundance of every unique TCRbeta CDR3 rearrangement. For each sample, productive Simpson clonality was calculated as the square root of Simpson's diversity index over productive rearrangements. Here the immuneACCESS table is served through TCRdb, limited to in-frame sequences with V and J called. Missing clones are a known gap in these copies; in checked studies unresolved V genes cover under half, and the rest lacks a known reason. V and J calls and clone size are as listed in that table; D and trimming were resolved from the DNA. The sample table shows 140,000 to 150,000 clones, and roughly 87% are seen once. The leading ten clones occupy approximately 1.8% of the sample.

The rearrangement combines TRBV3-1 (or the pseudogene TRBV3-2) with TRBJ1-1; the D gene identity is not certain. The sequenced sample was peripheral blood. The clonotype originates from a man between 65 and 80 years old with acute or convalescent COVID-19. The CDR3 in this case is CASSSITEAFF. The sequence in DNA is TGTGCCAGCAGCTCCATCACTGAAGCTTTCTTT.